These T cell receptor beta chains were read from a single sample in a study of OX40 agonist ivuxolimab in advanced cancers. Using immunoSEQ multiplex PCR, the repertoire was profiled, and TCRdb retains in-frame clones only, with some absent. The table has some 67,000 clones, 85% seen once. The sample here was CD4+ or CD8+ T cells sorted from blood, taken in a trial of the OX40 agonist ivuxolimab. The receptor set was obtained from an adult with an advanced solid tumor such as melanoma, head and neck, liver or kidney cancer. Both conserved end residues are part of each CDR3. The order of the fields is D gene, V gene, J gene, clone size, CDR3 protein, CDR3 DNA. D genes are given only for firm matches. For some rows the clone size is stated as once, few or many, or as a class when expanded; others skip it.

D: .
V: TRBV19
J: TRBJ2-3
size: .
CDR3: CASSSLTADTQYF
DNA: TGTGCCAGTTCAAGTCTTACAGCCGATACGCAGTATTTT

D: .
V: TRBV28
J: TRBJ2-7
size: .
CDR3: CASSLGGSSSYEQYF
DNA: TGTGCCAGCAGTTTAGGCGGCAGCAGCTCCTACGAGCAGTACTTC

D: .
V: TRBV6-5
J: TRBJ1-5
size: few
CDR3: CASTGDTNQPQHF
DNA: TGTGCCAGCACTGGGGACACTAATCAGCCCCAGCATTTT

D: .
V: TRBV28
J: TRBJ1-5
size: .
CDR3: CATAFGDQPQHF
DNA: TGTGCCACCGCGTTCGGGGATCAGCCCCAGCATTTT

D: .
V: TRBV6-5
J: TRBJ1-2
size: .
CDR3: CASSSSTGYLGYTF
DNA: TGTGCCAGCAGTTCCTCGACAGGTTATCTTGGCTACACCTTC

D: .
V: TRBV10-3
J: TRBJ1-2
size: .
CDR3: CAISEGASIYGYTF
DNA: TGTGCCATCAGTGAAGGGGCGTCAATCTATGGCTACACCTTC

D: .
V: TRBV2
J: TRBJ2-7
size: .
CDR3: CASSTTVSYEQYF
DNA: TGTGCCAGCAGTACGACAGTATCCTACGAGCAGTACTTC

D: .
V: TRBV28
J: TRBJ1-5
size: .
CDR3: CASSLSQINQPQHF
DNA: TGTGCCAGCAGTTTATCACAGATCAATCAGCCCCAGCATTTT

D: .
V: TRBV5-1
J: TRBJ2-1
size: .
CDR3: CASSLGTGTYNEQFF
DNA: TGCGCCAGCAGCTTGGGAACTGGTACCTACAATGAGCAGTTCTTC

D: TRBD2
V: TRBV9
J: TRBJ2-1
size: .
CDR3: CASSVSSGTLNEQFF
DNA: TGTGCCAGCAGCGTCTCTAGCGGGACCCTCAATGAGCAGTTCTTC

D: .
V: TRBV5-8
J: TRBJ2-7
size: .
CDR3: CASSPTGSRSYEQYF
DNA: TGTGCCAGCAGCCCGACGGGGAGCCGCTCCTACGAGCAGTACTTC

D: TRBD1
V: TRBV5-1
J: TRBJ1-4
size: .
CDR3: CASSPGQGGEKLFF
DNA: TGCGCCAGCAGCCCTGGACAGGGTGGGGAAAAACTGTTTTTT

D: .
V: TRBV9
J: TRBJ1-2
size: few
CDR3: CASSVEGNFYGYTF
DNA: TGTGCCAGCAGCGTAGAAGGAAACTTCTATGGCTACACCTTC

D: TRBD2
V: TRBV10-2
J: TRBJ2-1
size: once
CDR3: CASSDISGRINEQFF
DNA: TGCGCCAGCAGTGACATCAGCGGGAGGATAAATGAGCAGTTCTTC

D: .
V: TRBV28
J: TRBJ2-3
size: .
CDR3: CASSPRHGERYF
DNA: TGTGCCAGCAGTCCTAGACACGGAGAGCGGTATTTT

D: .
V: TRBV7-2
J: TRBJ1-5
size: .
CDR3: CASSLPGGNQPQHF
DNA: TGTGCCAGCAGCTTACCGGGGGGCAATCAGCCCCAGCATTTT

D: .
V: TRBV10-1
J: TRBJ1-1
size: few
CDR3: CASSEDSTEAFF
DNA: TGCGCCAGCAGTGAGGATAGCACTGAAGCTTTCTTT

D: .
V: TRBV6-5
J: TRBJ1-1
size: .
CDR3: CASSYNARMNTEAFF
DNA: TGTGCCAGCAGTTATAACGCAAGGATGAACACTGAAGCTTTCTTT

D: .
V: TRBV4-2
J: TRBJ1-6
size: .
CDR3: CASSQDKGRTNSPLHF
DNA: TGTGCCAGCAGCCAAGATAAGGGACGGACTAATTCACCCCTCCACTTT

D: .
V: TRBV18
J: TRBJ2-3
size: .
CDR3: CASSPQLDSSTDTQYF
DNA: TGTGCCAGCTCACCACAGTTAGACAGCAGCACAGATACGCAGTATTTT

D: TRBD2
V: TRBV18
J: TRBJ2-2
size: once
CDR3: CASSPPQSGRLTGELFF
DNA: TGTGCCAGCTCACCACCGCAGAGCGGGAGATTAACCGGGGAGCTGTTTTTT

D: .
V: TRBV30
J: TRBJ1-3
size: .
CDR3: CAVSRGSSGNTIYF
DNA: TGTGCCGTATCCCGAGGTTCCTCTGGAAACACCATATATTTT

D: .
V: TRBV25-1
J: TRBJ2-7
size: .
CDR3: CAILTGPSSYEQYF
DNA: TGTGCCATTCTAACAGGGCCTAGCTCCTACGAGCAGTACTTC

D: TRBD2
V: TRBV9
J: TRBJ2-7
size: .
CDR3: CASSPGLEKQYF
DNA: TGTGCCAGCAGCCCCGGACTAGAAAAGCAGTACTTC

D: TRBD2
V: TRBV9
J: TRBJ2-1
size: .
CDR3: CASSVSGTSGINEQFF
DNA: TGTGCCAGCAGCGTATCCGGGACTAGCGGGATCAATGAGCAGTTCTTC

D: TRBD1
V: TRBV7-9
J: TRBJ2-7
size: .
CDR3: CASSPKDRIGYEQYF
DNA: TGTGCCAGCAGCCCGAAGGACAGGATAGGCTACGAGCAGTACTTC

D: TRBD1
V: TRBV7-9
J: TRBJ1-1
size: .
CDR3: CASSLQGGVNTEAFF
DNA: TGTGCCAGCAGCTTACAGGGGGGCGTGAACACTGAAGCTTTCTTT

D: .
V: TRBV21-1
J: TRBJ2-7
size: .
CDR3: CASSAPGQGTYEQYF
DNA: TGTGCCAGCAGCGCACCGGGACAGGGGACCTACGAGCAGTACTTC

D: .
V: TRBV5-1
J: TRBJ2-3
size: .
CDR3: CASMTTGTDTQYF
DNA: TGCGCCAGCATGACGACGGGCACAGATACGCAGTATTTT

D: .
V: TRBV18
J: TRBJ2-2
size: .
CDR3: CASSPRQALDTGELFF
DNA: TGTGCCAGCTCACCGCGACAGGCCCTGGACACCGGGGAGCTGTTTTTT

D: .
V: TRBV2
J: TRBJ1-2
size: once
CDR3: CASSVDRFALLGYTF
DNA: TGTGCCAGCAGCGTTGACAGGTTTGCTCTGCTTGGCTACACCTTC

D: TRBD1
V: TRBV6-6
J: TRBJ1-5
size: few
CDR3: CASSYGGQAQHF
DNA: TGTGCCAGCAGTTACGGCGGACAGGCCCAGCATTTT

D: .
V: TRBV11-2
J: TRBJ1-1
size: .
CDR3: CASSQSRGSGTEAFF
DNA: TGTGCCAGCAGCCAAAGCAGGGGCAGCGGCACTGAAGCTTTCTTT

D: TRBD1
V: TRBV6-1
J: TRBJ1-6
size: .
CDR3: CASSEGAHNNSPLHF
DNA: TGTGCCAGCAGCGAGGGGGCGCACAATAATTCACCCCTCCACTTT

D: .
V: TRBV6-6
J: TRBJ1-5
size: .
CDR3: CASNLEGRGPQHF
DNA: TGTGCCAGCAACCTCGAGGGAAGGGGCCCCCAGCATTTT

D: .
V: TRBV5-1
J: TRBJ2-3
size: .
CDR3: CASKLGPWGQGRRDTQYF
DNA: TGCGCCAGCAAACTGGGCCCCTGGGGCCAGGGCCGTCGAGATACGCAGTATTTT

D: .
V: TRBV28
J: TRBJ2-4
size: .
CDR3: CASSPSGLAKNIQYF
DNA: TGTGCCAGCAGTCCCTCAGGGCTAGCCAAAAACATTCAGTACTTC

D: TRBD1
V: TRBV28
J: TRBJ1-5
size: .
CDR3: CASGSGGYSNQPQHF
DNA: TGTGCCAGCGGGTCAGGGGGCTATAGCAATCAGCCCCAGCATTTT

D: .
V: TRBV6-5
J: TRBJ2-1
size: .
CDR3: CASRGWSADYNEQFF
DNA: TGTGCCAGCAGGGGGTGGTCGGCTGATTACAATGAGCAGTTCTTC

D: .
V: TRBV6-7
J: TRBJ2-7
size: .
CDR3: CASSYSGVHEQYF
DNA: TGTGCCAGCAGTTACTCCGGGGTCCACGAGCAGTACTTC

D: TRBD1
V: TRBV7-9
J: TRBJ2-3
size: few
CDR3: CASSLWTGGLTDTQYF
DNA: TGTGCCAGCAGCTTATGGACAGGGGGTCTCACAGATACGCAGTATTTT